Given below is one T cell receptor (beta chain) in context. Its cognate antigen is unknown. The data originate from a study of OX40 agonist ivuxolimab in advanced cancers. Study background: Dose-escalation patients had hepatocellular carcinoma, melanoma, renal cell or head and neck cancer. Patients with prior anti-PD-1, anti-PD-L1 or anti-CTLA-4 therapy were eligible; roughly 40% had some. General study points: CD8+ T cells averaged more expanded clones than CD4+. With doses of 0.1 to 3.0 mg/kg, CD4+ and CD8+ blood T cells had undergone clonal expansion by week 6.

This CDR3 is 17 amino acids long. The germline CDR1 and CDR2 sequences are MNHEY and SMNVEV (reference sequence). V dropped 7 bases and J dropped 2 bases, with 21 bases sitting between them. The assay was immunoSEQ multiplex PCR, and TCRdb's table has in-frame clones only and misses some. The repertoire holds roughly 22,000 clones, approximately 87% seen once, with 29% in the top ten. The clonotype was recovered from an adult with an advanced solid tumor such as melanoma, head and neck, liver or kidney cancer. The specimen was CD4+ or CD8+ T cells sorted from blood, collected in a trial of the OX40 agonist ivuxolimab. The chain carries TRBV27 and TRBJ1-5, with unresolved D. CDR3 nucleotides: TGTGCCAGCACCCTGGGGAAAGGCTCGGAGGGCAATCAGCCCCAGCATTTT. Translating gives CASTLGKGSEGNQPQHF.